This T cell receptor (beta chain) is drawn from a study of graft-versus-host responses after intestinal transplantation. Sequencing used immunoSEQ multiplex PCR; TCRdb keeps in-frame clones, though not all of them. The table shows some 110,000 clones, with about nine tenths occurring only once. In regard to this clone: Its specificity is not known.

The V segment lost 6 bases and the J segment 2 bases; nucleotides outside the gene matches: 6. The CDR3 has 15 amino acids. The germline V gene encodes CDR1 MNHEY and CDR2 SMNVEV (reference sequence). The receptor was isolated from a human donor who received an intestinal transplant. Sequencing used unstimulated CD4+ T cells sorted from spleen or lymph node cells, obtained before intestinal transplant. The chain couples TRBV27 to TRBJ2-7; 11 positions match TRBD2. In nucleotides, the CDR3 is TGTGCCAGCAGGCCACTAGCGGGAGACACCTACGAGCAGTACTTC. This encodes CASRPLAGDTYEQYF.